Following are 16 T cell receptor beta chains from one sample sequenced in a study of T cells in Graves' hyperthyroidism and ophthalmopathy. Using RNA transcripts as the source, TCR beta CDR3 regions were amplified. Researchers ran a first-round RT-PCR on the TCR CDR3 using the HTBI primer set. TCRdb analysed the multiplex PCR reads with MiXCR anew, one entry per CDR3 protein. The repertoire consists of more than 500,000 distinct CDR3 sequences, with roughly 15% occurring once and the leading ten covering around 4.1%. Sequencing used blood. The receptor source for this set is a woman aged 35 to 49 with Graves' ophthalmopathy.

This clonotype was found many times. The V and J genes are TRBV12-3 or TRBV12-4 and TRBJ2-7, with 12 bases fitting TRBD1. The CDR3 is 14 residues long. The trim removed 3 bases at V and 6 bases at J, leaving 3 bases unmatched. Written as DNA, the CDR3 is TGTGCCAGCAGTTTGGGACAGGGGGCGTCCGAGCAGTACTTC. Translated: CASSLGQGASEQYF.

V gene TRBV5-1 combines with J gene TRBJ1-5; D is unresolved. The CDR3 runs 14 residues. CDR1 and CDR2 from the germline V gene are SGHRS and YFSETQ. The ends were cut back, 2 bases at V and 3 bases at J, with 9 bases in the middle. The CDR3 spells CASSLIGDNQPQHF. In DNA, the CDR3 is TGCGCCAGCAGCTTAATAGGAGACAATCAGCCCCAGCATTTT.

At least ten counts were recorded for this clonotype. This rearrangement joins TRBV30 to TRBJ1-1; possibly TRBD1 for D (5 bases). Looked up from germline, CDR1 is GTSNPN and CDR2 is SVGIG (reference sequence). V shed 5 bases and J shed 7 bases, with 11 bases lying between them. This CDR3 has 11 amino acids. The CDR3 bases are TGTGCCTGGGGGACTGTAGTTGAAGCTTTCTTT. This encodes CAWGTVVEAFF.

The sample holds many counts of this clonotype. CDR3 in DNA: TGTGCCAGCACCCCACAGGGACTAGCGGAAAGGGCCGACTACGAGCAGTACTTC. This codes for CASTPQGLAERADYEQYF. The chain recombines TRBV28 with TRBJ2-7, with 11 bases lining up with TRBD2. V shed 7 bases and J 3 bases; nucleotides not matched to a gene: 17. In germline, CDR1 is MDHEN, CDR2 SYDVKM. This CDR3 has 18 amino acids.

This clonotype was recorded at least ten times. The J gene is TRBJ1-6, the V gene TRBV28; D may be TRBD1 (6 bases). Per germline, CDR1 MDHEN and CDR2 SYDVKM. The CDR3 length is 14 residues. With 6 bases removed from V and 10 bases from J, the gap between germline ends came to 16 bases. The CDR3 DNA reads TGTGCCAGCAGCCCCCCTCTTGGGGGCTCACCCCTCCACTTT. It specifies CASSPPLGGSPLHF.

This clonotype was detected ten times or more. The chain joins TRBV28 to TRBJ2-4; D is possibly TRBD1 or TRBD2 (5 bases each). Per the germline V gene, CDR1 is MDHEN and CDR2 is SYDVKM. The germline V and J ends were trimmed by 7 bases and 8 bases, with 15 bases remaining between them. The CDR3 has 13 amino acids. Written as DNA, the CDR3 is TGTGCCAGCAACCCTGGGGACGTAGACATTCAGTACTTC. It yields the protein CASNPGDVDIQYF.

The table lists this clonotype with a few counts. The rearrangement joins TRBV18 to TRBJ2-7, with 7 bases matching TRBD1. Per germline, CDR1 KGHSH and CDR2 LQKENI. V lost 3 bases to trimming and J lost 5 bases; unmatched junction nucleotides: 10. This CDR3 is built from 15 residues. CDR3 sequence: CASSPSGQLPNEQYF. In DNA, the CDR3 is TGTGCCAGCTCACCTTCGGGACAGCTCCCTAACGAGCAGTACTTC.

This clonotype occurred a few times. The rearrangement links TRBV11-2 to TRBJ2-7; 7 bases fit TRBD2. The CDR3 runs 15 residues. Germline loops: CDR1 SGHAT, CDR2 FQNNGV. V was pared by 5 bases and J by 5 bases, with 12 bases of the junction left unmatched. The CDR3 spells CASSPYGGTQDEQYF. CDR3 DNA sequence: TGTGCCAGCAGCCCGTACGGGGGGACCCAGGACGAGCAGTACTTC.

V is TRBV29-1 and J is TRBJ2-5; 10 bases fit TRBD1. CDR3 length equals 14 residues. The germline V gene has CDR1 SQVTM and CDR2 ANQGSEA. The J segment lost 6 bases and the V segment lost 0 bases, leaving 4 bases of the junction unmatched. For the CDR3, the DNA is TGCAGCGTTGAAGATCGACAGGGGGCGAAGACCCAGTACTTC. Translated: CSVEDRQGAKTQYF.

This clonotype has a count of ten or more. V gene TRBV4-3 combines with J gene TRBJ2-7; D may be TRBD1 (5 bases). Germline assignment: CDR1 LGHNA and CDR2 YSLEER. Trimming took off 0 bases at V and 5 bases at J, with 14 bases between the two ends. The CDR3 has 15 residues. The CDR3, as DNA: TGCGCCAGCAGCCAAGAATGGCAGGGATCGAACGAGCAGTACTTC. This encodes CASSQEWQGSNEQYF.

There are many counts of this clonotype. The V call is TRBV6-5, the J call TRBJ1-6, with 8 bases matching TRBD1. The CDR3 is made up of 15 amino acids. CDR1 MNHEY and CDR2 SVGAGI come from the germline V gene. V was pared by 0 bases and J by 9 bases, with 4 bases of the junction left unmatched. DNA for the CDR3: TGTGCCAGCAGTTACTCCTGGACAGGGTCTTCACCCCTCCACTTT. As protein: CASSYSWTGSSPLHF.

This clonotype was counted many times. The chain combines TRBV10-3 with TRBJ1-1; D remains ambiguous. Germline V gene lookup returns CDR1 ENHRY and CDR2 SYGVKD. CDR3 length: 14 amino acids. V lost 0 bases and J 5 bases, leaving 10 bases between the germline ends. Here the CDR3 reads CAISESRVGTEAFF. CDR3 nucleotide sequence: TGTGCCATCAGTGAGTCGAGGGTTGGTACTGAAGCTTTCTTT.

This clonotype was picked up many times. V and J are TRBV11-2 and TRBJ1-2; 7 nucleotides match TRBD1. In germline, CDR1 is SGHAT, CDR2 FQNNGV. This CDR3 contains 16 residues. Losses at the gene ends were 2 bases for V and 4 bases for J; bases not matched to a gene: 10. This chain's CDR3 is CASSLQTGQPAYGYTF. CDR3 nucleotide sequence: TGTGCCAGCAGCTTACAGACAGGGCAGCCTGCCTATGGCTACACCTTC.

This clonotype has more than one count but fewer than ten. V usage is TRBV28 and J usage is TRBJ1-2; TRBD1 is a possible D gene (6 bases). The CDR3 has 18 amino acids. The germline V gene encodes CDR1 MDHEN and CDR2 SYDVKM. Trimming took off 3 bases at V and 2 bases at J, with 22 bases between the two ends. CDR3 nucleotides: TGTGCCAGCAGTTTGATGGAAACAGGGAGGAGTATAAACTATGGCTACACCTTC. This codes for CASSLMETGRSINYGYTF.

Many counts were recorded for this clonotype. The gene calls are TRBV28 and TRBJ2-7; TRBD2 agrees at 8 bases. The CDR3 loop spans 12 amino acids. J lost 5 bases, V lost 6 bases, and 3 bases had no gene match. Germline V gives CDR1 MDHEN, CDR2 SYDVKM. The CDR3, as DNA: TGTGCCAGCAGGCGGGGGGTAGACGAGCAGTACTTC. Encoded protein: CASRRGVDEQYF.

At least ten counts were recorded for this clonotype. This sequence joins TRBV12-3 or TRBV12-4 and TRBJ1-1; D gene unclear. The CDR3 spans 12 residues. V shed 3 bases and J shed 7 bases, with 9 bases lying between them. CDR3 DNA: TGTGCCAGCAGTTTCGGAGGGCGTGAAGCTTTCTTT. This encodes CASSFGGREAFF.